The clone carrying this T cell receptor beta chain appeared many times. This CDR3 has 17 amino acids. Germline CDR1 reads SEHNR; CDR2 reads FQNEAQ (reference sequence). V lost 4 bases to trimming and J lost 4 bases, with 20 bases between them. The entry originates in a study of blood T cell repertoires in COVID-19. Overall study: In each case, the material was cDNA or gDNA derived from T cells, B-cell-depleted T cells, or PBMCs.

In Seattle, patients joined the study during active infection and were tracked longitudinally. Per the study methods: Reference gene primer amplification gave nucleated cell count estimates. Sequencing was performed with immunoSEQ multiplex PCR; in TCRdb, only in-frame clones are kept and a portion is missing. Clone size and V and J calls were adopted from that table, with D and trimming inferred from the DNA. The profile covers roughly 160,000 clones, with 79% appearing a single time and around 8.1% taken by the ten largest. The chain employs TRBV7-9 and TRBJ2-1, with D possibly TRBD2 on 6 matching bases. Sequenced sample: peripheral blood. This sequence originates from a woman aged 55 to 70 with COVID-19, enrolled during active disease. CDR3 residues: CASSSTLSGASYNEQFF. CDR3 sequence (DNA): TGTGCCAGCAGCTCCACTCTTTCGGGAGCTTCGTACAATGAGCAGTTCTTC. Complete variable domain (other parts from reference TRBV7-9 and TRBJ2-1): DTGVSQNPRHKITKRGQNVTFRCDPISEHNRLYWYRQTLGQGPEFLTYFQNEAQLEKSRLLSDRFSAERPKGSFSTLEIQRTEQGDSAMYLCASSSTLSGASYNEQFFGPGTRLTVL.